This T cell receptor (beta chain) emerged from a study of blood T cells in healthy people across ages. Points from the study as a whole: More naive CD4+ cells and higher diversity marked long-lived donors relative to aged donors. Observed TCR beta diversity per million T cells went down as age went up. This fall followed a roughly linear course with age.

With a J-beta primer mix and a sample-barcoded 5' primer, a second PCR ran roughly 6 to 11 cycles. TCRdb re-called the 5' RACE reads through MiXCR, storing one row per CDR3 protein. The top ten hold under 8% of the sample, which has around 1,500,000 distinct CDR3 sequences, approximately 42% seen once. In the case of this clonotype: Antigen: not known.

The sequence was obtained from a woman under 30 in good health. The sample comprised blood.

Here the CDR3 reads CSARASSGRGEQYF. CDR3 DNA: TGCAGTGCTAGAGCAAGCAGTGGGAGGGGTGAGCAGTACTTC. The genes are TRBV20-1 and TRBJ2-5; 7 bases agree with TRBD2. Germline trimming cut 1 base from V and 11 bases from J; bases unmatched to any gene: 13. The CDR3 covers 14 residues. Germline CDR1 and CDR2: DFQATT and SNEGSKA (reference sequence).